This T cell receptor (beta chain) stems from a study of blood T cell repertoires in COVID-19 (dated by TCRdb to 2018 to 2020). Looking at the study overall: Samples from collaborators originated in the United States, Italy and Spain and spanned both the acute and convalescent phases of COVID-19. The material from the prospective study consisted of cDNA or gDNA derived from T cells, B-cell-depleted T cells, or PBMCs. Subjects who had been exposed to COVID-19, were actively infected with it, or had recovered from it provided the deeply sampled blood TCRbeta repertoires that made up the dataset. The repertoires were made available in a free public database intended to serve as a resource for research on the immune response to SARS-CoV-2. The samples were drawn from two sources: the first 160 participants of the ongoing ImmuneRACE study, and some 1,300 subjects contributed by 6 global collaborators. A de-identified subject ID, COVID-19 status, age in years and sex were almost always included in the sample metadata. Where available, HLA class I and class II types were taken from metadata supplied by the sample provider and were not determined by assay-based typing. What the study reported, not specific to this receptor: The quantity of clinical and demographic metadata differed by source and by participant and was supplied without curation.

The collaborating institutions used their own protocols to collect whole blood in K2EDTA tubes. For TCRbeta analysis, collaborators shipped samples in one of three forms: frozen whole blood, isolated PBMCs, or DNA extracted from either of those sample types. This clone was observed a single time. No antigen is known for it. No per-base quality is available; no much larger clone lies one base away. The immunoSEQ Assay, a bias-controlled multiplex PCR, was used to amplify TCRbeta CDR3 regions from genomic DNA. The authors' pipeline ran thus. The number of nucleated cells in each sample was estimated by amplification of reference gene primers within the assay. To quantify the absolute abundance of each unique TCRbeta CDR3 rearrangement, sequence reads were collapsed and filtered. For each sample, productive Simpson clonality was calculated as the square root of Simpson's diversity index over productive rearrangements. TCRdb obtained this table from immuneACCESS and retained in-frame rearrangements with V and J assigned. These tables miss some clones; where compared with another copy, unresolved V genes account for less than half of the shortfall, and the remainder is unexplained. From that table come the V and J calls and clone size; the DNA was used to work out D and trimming. This sample gives approximately 110,000 clones in total; roughly 82% of them show up just once. The ten biggest clones cover roughly 5.4% of the sample.

The germline V gene supplies CDR1 LGHNA and CDR2 YNFKEQ. Taken from cysteine to phenylalanine, the CDR3 has 14 residues. CDR3 DNA only is kept here, 42 bases in frame from base 1. Clipping removes 4 bases from V and 5 bases from J, with 6 as the unmatched junction base count. Recombination joined TRBV4-2 with TRBJ2-5, with TRBD2 matching 8 junction bases. Sequencing input: peripheral blood. The receptor was isolated from a human donor in a cohort sampled during active COVID-19. The bases are TGTGCCAGCAGCCCAGATCGGGGGGGGGAGACCCAGTACTTC. It codes for CASSPDRGGETQYF.